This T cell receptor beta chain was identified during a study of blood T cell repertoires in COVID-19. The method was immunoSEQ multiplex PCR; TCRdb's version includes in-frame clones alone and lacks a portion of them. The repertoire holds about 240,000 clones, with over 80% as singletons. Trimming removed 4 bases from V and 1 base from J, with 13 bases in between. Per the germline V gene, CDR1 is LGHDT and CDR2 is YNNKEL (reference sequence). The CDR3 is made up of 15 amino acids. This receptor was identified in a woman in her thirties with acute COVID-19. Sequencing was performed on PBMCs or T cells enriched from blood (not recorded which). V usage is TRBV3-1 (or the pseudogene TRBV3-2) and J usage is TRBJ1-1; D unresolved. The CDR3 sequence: CASSPPGGPNTEAFF. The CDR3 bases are TGTGCCAGCAGCCCCCCGGGAGGGCCGAACACTGAAGCTTTCTTT.